This TCR beta chain was recorded in a study of blood T cell repertoires in COVID-19. Study context: Samples of COVID-19 (acute and convalescent) were obtained from the United States, Italy and Spain.

Study processing details: Reference gene primer amplification gave nucleated cell count estimates. Assay used: immunoSEQ multiplex PCR; TCRdb lists only in-frame clones, some missing. V and J calls and clone size are copied from that table; D and trimming were computed from the DNA. The sample records approximately 170,000 clones, around 81% being singletons. The V end lost 1 base, the J end lost 2 bases, and 6 bases lay between the germline ends. The germline V gene encodes CDR1 SGHVS and CDR2 FNYEAQ. The CDR3 extends over 15 amino acids. The gene calls are TRBV7-6 and TRBJ2-6; D may be TRBD2 (6 bases). This sequence was found in a man between 65 and 85 years old who had recovered from COVID-19. The specimen was peripheral blood. This CDR3 is CASSLGGTGANVLTF. The CDR3 nucleotides are TGTGCCAGCAGCTTAGGCGGGACTGGGGCCAACGTCCTGACTTTC.